This T cell receptor (delta chain) was sequenced in a study of delta chains in infants with herpesvirus infections (dated by TCRdb to 2022 to 2025). With regard to the full study: A Ugandan infant birth cohort was prospectively followed from birth to characterize gammadelta T cell responses to primary cytomegalovirus (CMV) infection. The study looked for a public fetal Vdelta1/Vgamma8 gammadelta TCR clonotype in infants infected with CMV after birth. Using PBMC, gammadelta TCRs were sequenced for 15 to 20 CMV-infected infants, one of whom was congenitally infected, and for 7 or 8 CMV-uninfected infants who had enough sample available. Infant blood samples fell into approximate age groups of 1.5, 4, 8 and 12 months. Previously published Belgian fetal and cord blood gammadelta TCR data were included only for comparison and were not generated in this cohort. General conclusions and limits of the study: The public Vdelta1 clonotype appeared in 4 of 18 CMV-infected infants: three infected postnatally before 120 days of age, plus the congenitally infected infant. The public clonotype was found only at the first time point after infection and was absent in uninfected infants and in those infected after 120 days. A small sample size and the lack of race- or environment-matched controls were noted by the authors, because CMV is acquired by nearly all Ugandans before adulthood. In CMV-uninfected infants, the public clonotype might still exist at levels below the detection limit. Public-clonotype frequency among Vdelta1 cells appeared to be inversely correlated with age at infection and was observed to decay rapidly, seemingly without persisting beyond 2 to 3 months.

This clone is medium-sized (0.01 to 0.1%) in terms of sample share. The antigen this receptor binds is unknown. No base quality values were provided; no much bigger clone lies one nucleotide off. In Kampala, Uganda, pregnant women receiving prenatal care were recruited and their infants were enrolled, and documentation of maternal HIV status was required. Home visits to families took place weekly, and collection of infant clinical information, oral swabs and peripheral blood began at 6 weeks of age and was repeated every 4 months after that. Blood was collected in heparin tubes, and PBMC were isolated by Ficoll-Paque density gradient centrifugation and cryopreserved. The method was RT-PCR. To generate TCR cDNA, RNA from PBMC was reverse transcribed using SuperScript II together with primers specific for the gamma chain and the delta chain. After purification with AMPure XP beads, the cDNA was amplified and indexed with Illumina adapters using the Nextera XT Index Kit. An Illumina MiSeq with a V2 300-cycle kit was used to sequence the gammadelta TCR libraries. Concerning the study's data processing: Using MiXCR v2.1.12, CDR3 sequences were assembled, and reads were mapped onto D, J and V genes obtained from GenBank. Repertoire analyses of the CDR3 clonotypes were performed with VDJtools v1.2.1. TCRdb processed the public reads again with the CATT caller, after which rows with matching DNA were combined. For this entry, the V and J calls and clone size follow TCRdb and not the study's own pipeline. Present in this sample are over a thousand delta-chain clones, less than 30% of which were seen just once. The biggest ten clones account for over 8.5% of the sample.

The germline V gene gives CDR1 as TSWWSYY and CDR2 as QGS. Trimming removed 3 bases from V and 1 base from J; the gene matches leave 14 bases unexplained. The CDR3 goes from the cysteine to the phenylalanine over 18 residues. Only the CDR3 part of the read is kept: 54 bases, read in frame from the first base. This material consisted of peripheral blood, taken at time point 1 of longitudinal follow-up. This clonotype was sampled from a human donor who was a Ugandan infant, either HIV-exposed or HIV-unexposed (not recorded which). Rearrangement joined TRDV1 to TRDJ1; TRDD3 aligns with 7 central bases. The DNA sequence is given as TGTGCTCTTGGGGATGGTTTCCTTCAGTACTGGGGCACCGATAAACTCATCTTT. This codes for CALGDGFLQYWGTDKLIF.